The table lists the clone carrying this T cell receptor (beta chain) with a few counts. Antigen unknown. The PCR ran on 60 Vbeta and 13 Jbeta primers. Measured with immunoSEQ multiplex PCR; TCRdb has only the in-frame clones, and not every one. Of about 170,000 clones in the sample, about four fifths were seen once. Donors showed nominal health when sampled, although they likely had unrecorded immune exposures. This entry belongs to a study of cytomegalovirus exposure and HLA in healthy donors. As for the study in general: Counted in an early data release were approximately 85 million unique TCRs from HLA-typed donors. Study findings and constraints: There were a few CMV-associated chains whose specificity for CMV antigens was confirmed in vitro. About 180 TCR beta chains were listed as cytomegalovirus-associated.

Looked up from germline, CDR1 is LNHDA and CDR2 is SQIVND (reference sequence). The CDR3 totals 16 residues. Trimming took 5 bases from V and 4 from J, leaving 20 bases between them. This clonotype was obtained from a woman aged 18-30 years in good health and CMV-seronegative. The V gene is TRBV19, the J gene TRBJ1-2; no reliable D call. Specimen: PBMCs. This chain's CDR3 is CASSGRWALSPYGYTF. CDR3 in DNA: TGTGCCAGTAGTGGCCGCTGGGCGCTCTCTCCCTATGGCTACACCTTC.